The present T cell receptor (beta chain) was sequenced within a study of technical replicates of blood from several donors. Profiled with immunoSEQ multiplex PCR; TCRdb holds only in-frame clones, not every one. The table has 50,000 to 75,000 clones, 93% seen once. This CDR3 spans 15 amino acids. Germline CDR1 is SGHTS and CDR2 is YDEGEE. Trimming cost V 2 bases and J 6 bases; bases outside gene matches: 6. This receptor was obtained from a human donor in good health. Some clones in this sample may be carry-over from other donors' samples. The chain has TRBV5-8 and TRBJ2-1; 9 bases match TRBD2. Sequencing was done on a sample of PBMCs. The CDR3 loop reads CASSFLAGGPNEQFF. The CDR3 nucleotides are TGTGCCAGCAGCTTTCTGGCGGGAGGGCCCAATGAGCAGTTCTTC. The full variable domain, in which reference TRBV5-8 and TRBJ2-1 provide the parts outside the CDR3, is EAGVTQSPTHLIKTRGQQATLRCSPISGHTSVYWYQQALGLGLQFLLWYDEGEERNRGNFPPRFSGRQFPNYSSELNVNALELEDSALYLCASSFLAGGPNEQFFGPGTRLTVL.